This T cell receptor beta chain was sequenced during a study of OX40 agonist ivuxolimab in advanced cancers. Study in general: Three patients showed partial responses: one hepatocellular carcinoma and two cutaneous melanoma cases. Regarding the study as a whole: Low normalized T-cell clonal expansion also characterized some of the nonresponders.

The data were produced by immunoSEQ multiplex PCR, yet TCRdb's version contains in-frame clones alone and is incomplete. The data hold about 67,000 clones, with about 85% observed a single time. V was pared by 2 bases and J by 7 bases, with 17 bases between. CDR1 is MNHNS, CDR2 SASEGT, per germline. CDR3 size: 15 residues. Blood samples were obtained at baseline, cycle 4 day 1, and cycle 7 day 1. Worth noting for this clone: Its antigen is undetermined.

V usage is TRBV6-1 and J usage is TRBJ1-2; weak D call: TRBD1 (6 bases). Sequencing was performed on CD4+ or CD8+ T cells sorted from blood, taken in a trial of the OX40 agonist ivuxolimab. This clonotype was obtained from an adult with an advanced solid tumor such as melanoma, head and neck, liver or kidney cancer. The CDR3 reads CASSESGTPLGGYTF. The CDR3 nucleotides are TGTGCCAGCAGTGAATCAGGGACACCACTCGGTGGCTACACCTTC.